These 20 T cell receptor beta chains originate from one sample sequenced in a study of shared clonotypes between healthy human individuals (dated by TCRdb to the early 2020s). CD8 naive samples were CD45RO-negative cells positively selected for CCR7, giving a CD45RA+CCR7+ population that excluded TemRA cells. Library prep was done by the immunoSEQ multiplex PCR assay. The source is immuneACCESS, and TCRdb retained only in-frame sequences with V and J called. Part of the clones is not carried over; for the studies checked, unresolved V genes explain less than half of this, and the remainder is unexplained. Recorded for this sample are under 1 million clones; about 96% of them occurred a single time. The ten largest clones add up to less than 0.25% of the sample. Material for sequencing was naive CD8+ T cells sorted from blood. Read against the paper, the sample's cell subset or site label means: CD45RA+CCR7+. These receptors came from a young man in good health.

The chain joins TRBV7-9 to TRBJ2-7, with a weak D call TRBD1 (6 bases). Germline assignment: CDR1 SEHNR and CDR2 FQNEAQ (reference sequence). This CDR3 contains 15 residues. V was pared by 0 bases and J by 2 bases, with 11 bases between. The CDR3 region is CASSLAQGRTYEQYF. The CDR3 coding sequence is TGTGCCAGCAGCTTAGCGCAGGGGCGAACCTACGAGCAGTACTTC.

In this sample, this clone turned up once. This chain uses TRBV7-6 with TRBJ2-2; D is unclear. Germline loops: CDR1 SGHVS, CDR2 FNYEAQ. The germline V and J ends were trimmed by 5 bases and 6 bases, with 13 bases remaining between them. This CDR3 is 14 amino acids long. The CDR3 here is CASSPTGSAGELFF. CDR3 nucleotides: TGTGCCAGCAGCCCTACCGGGTCGGCCGGGGAGCTGTTTTTT.

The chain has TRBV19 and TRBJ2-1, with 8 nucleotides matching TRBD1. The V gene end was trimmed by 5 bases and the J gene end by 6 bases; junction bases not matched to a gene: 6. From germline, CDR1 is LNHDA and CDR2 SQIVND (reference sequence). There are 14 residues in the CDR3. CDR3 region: CASSLTGGSNEQFF. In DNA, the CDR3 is TGTGCCAGTAGTTTAACAGGGGGGAGCAATGAGCAGTTCTTC.

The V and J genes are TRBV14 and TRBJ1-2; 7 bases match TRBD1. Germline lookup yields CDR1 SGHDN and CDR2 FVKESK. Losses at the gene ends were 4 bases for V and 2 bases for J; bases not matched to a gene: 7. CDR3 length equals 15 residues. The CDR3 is CASSLGGQSNYGYTF. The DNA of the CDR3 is TGTGCCAGCAGCCTTGGGGGACAGTCAAACTATGGCTACACCTTC.

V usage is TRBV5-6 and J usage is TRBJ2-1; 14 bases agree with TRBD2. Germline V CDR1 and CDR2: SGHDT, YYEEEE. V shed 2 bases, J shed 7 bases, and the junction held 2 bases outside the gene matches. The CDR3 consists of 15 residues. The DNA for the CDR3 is TGTGCCAGCAGCTTCGGACTAGCGGGAGGTAATGAGCAGTTCTTC. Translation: CASSFGLAGGNEQFF.

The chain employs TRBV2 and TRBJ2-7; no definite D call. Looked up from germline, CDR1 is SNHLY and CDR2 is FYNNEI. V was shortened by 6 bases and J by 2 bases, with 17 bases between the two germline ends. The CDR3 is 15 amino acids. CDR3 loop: CASRGSLSPTYEQYF. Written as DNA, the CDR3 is TGTGCCAGCAGGGGATCGCTATCGCCCACCTACGAGCAGTACTTC.

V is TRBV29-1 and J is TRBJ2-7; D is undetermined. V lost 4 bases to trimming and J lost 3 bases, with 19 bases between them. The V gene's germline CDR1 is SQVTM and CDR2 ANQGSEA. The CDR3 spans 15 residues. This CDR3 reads CSVVPLTTKNYEQYF. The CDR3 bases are TGCAGCGTTGTGCCCCTCACGACAAAGAACTACGAGCAGTACTTC.

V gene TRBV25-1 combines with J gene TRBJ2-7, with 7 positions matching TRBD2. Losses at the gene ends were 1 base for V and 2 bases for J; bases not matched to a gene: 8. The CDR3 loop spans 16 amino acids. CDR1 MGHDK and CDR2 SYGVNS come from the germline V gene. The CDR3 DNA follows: TGTGCCAGCAGTGAATTAGGATCTAGCGGAGCCTACGAGCAGTACTTC. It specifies CASSELGSSGAYEQYF.

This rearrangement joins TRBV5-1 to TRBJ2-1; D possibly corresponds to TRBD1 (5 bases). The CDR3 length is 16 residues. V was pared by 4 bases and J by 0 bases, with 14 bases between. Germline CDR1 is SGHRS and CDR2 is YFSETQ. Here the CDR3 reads CASSLYSRGSYNEQFF. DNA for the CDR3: TGCGCCAGCAGCCTATACTCTAGGGGCTCCTACAATGAGCAGTTCTTC.

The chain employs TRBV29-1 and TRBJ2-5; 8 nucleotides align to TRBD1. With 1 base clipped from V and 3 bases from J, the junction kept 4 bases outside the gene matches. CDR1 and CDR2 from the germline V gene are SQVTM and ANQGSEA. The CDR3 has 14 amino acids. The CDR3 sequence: CSVEGLDREETQYF. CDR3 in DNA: TGCAGCGTTGAAGGCCTGGACAGGGAAGAGACCCAGTACTTC.

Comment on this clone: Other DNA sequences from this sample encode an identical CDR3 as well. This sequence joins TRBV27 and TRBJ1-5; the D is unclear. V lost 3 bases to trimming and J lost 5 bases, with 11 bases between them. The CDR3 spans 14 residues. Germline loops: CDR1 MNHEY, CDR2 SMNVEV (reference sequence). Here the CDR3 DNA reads TGTGCCAGCAGTTTCCGGACCCAAGATCAGCCCCAGCATTTT. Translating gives CASSFRTQDQPQHF.

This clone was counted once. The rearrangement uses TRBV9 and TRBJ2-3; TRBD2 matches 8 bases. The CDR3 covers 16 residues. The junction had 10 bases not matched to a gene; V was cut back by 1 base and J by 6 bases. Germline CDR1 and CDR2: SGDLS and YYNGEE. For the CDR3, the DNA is TGTGCCAGCAGCGTAAGATCGGGAGGGCCCTCGGATACGCAGTATTTT. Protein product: CASSVRSGGPSDTQYF.

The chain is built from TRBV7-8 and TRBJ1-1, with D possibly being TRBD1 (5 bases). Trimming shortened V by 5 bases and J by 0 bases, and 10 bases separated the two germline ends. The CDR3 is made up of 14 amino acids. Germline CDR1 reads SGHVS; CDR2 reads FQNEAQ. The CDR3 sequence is CASSQRQMNTEAFF. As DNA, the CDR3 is TGTGCCAGCAGCCAACGACAGATGAACACTGAAGCTTTCTTT.

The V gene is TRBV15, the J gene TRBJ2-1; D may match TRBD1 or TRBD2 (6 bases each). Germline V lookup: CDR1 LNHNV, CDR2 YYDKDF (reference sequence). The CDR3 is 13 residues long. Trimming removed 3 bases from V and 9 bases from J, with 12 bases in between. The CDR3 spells CATSRTPGAEQFF. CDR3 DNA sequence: TGTGCCACCAGCAGGACCCCGGGGGCTGAGCAGTTCTTC. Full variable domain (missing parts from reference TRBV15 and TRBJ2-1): DAMVIQNPRYQVTQFGKPVTLSCSQTLNHNVMYWYQQKSSQAPKLLFHYYDKDFNNEADTPDNFQSRRPNTSFCFLDIRSPGLGDTAMYLCATSRTPGAEQFFGPGTRLTVL.

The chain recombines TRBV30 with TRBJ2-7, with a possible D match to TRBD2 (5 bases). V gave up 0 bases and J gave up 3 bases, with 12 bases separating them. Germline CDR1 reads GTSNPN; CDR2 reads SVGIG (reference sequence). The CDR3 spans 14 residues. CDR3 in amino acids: CAWSVLGEIYEQYF. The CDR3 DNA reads TGTGCCTGGAGTGTACTGGGAGAGATCTACGAGCAGTACTTC.

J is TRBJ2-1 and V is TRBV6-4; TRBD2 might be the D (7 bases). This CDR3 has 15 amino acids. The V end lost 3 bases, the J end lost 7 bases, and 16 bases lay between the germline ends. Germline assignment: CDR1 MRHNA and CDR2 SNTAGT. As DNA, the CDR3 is TGTGCCAGCAGTGATTCGGGGGGCCCGGGGAATGAGCAGTTCTTC. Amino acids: CASSDSGGPGNEQFF.

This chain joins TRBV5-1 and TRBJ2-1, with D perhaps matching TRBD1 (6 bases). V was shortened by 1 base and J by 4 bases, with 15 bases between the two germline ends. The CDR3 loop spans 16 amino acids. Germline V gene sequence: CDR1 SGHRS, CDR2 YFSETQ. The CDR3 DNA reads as TGCGCCAGCAGCTTGTTTTTTCGGGACACATACAATGAGCAGTTCTTC. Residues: CASSLFFRDTYNEQFF.

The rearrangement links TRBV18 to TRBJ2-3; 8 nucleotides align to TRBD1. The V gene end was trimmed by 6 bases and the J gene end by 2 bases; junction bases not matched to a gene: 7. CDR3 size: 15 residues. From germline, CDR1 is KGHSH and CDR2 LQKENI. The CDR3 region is CASSPDRGLTDTQYF. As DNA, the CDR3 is TGTGCCAGCTCCCCCGACAGGGGACTCACAGATACGCAGTATTTT.

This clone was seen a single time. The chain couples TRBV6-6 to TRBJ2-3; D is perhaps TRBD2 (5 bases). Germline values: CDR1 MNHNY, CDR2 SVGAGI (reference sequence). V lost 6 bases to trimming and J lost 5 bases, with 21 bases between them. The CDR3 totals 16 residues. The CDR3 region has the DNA TGTGCCAGCAGATCCAGCGGAGGAATTACGTTAGATACGCAGTATTTT. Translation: CASRSSGGITLDTQYF.

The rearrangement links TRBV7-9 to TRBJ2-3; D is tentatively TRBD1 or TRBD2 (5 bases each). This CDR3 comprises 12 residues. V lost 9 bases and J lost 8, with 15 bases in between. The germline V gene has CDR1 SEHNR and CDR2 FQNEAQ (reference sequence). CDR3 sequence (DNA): TGTGCCAGTACCTATGGGGACGGTACGCAGTATTTT. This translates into CASTYGDGTQYF.